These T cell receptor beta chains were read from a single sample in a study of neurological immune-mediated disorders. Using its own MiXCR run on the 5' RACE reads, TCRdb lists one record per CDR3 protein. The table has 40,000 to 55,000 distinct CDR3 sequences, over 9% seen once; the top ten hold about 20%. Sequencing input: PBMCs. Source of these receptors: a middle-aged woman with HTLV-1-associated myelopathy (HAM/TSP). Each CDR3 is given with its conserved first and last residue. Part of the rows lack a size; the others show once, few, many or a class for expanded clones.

CDR3 protein: CASSWDRGRETQYF
V gene: TRBV12-3/TRBV12-4
clone size: NA

CDR3 protein: CASSARGSSYNEQFF
V gene: TRBV12-3/TRBV12-4
clone size: medium-sized

CDR3 protein: CASSLRPSATDTQYF
V gene: TRBV5-1
clone size: many

CDR3 protein: CASSLDTEQYF
V gene: TRBV11-3
clone size: many

CDR3 protein: CASRTGTGGNNEQFF
V gene: TRBV5-1
clone size: NA

CDR3 protein: CASSQDRRQSYEQYF
V gene: TRBV14
clone size: many

CDR3 protein: CASSLGRRNTEAFF
V gene: TRBV5-6
clone size: many

CDR3 protein: CSVGTSGKETQYF
V gene: TRBV20-1
clone size: many

CDR3 protein: CSAKLGGSRNEQFF
V gene: TRBV20-1
clone size: many

CDR3 protein: CASSPMFRGAAETQYF
V gene: TRBV4-2
clone size: NA

CDR3 protein: CASSRHIGADTQYF
V gene: TRBV7-2
clone size: NA

CDR3 protein: CASSLTRVGAGELFF
V gene: TRBV7-3
clone size: many

CDR3 protein: CASSLSITDQETQYF
V gene: TRBV5-1
clone size: many

CDR3 protein: CASSWTGANTEAFF
V gene: TRBV5-1
clone size: many

CDR3 protein: CASSAWTHNNSPLHF
V gene: TRBV2
clone size: few